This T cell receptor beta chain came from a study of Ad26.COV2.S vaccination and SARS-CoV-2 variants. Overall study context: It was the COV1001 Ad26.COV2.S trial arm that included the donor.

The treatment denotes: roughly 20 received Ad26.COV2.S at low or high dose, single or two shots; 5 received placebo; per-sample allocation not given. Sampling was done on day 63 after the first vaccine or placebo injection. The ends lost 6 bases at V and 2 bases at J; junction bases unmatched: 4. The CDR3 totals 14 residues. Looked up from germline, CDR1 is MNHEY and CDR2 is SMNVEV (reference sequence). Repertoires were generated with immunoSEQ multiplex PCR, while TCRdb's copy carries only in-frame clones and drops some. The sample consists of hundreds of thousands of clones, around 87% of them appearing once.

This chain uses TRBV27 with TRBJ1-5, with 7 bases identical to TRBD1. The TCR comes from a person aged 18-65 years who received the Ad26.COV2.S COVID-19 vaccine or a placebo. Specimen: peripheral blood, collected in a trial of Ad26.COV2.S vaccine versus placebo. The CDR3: CASRTGSGNQPQHF. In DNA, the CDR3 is TGTGCCAGCAGGACAGGGTCGGGCAATCAGCCCCAGCATTTT.